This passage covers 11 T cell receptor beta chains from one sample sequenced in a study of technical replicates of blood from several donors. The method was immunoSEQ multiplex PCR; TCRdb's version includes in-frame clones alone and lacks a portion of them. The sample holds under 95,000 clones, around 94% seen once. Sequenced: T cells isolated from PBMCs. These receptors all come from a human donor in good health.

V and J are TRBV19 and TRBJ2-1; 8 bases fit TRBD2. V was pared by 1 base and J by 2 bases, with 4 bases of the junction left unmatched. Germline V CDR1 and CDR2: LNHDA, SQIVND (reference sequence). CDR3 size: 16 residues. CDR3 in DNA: TGTGCCAGTAGTATAGCGGCGGGAGGCACCTACAATGAGCAGTTCTTC. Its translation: CASSIAAGGTYNEQFF.

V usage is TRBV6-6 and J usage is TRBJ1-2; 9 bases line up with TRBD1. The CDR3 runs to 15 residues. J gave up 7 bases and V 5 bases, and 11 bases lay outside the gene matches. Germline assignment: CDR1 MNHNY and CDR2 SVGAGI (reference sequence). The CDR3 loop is CASSPTDRGLIGYTF. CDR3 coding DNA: TGTGCCAGCAGTCCTACCGACAGGGGGTTAATTGGCTACACCTTC.

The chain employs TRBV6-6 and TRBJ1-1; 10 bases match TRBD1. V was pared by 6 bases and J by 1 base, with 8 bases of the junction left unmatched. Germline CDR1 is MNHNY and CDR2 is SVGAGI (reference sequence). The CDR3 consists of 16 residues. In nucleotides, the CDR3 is TGTGCCAGCAGCACGGACAGGGGGAACCGGAACACTGAAGCTTTCTTT. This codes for CASSTDRGNRNTEAFF.

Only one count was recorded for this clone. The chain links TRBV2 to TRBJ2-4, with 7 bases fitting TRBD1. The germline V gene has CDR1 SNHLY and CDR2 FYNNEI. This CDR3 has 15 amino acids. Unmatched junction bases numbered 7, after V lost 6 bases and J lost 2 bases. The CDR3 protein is CASSVGQVPKNIQYF. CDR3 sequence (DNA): TGTGCCAGCAGCGTTGGACAGGTCCCCAAAAACATTCAGTACTTC.

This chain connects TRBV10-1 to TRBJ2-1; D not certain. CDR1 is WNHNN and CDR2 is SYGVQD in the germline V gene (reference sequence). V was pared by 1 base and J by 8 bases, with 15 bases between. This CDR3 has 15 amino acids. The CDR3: CASSEFAGSSHEQFF. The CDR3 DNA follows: TGCGCCAGCAGTGAGTTCGCAGGTTCGAGCCATGAGCAGTTCTTC.

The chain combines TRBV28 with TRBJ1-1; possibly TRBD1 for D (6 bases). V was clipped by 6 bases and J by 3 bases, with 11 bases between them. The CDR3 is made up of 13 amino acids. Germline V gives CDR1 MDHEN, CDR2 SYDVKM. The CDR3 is CASSLPGDTEAFF. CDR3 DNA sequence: TGTGCCAGCAGCTTGCCAGGGGACACTGAAGCTTTCTTT.

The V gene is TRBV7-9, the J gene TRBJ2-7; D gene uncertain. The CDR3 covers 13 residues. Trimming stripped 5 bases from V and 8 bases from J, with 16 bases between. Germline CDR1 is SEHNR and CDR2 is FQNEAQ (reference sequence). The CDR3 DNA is TGTGCCAGCAGCCCCGTGACGTACAGTAAGCAGTACTTC. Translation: CASSPVTYSKQYF. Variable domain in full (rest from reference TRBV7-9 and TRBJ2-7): DTGVSQNPRHKITKRGQNVTFRCDPISEHNRLYWYRQTLGQGPEFLTYFQNEAQLEKSRLLSDRFSAERPKGSFSTLEIQRTEQGDSAMYLCASSPVTYSKQYFGPGTRLTVT.

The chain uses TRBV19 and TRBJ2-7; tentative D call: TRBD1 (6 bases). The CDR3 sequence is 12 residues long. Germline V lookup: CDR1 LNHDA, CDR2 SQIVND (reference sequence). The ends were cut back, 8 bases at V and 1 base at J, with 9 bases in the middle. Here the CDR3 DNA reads TGTGCCAGTCAACAGGGATCCTACGAGCAGTACTTC. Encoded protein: CASQQGSYEQYF. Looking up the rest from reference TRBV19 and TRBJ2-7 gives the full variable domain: DGGITQSPKYLFRKEGQNVTLSCEQNLNHDAMYWYRQDPGQGLRLIYYSQIVNDFQKGDIAEGYSVSREKKESFPLTVTSAQKNPTAFYLCASQQGSYEQYFGPGTRLTVT.

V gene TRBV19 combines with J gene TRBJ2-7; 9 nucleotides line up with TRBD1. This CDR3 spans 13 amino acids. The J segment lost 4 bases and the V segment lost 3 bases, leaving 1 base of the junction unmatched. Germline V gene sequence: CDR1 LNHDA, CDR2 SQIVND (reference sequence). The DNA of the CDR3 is TGTGCCAGTAGTATGGGACAGGGATACGAGCAGTACTTC. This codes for CASSMGQGYEQYF.

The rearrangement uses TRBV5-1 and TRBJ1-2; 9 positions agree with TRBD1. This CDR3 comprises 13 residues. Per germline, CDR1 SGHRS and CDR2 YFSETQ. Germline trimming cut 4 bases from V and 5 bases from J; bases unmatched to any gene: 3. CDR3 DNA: TGCGCCAGCAGCCCGGACAGGGGTTATGGCTACACCTTC. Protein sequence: CASSPDRGYGYTF.

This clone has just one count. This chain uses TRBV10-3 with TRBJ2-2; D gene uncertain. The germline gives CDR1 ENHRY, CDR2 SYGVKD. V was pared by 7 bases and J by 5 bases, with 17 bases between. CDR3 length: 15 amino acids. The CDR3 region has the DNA TGTGCCATCAAATACGGCCCCGAAGCGACCGGGGAGCTGTTTTTT. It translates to CAIKYGPEATGELFF.